Listed below are T cell receptor beta chains from one sample, sequenced in a study of T cells in Graves' hyperthyroidism and ophthalmopathy. Using its own MiXCR run on the multiplex PCR reads, TCRdb lists one record per CDR3 protein. The sample holds 300,000 to 500,000 distinct CDR3 sequences; over 12% are singletons and the top ten take around 30%. Sequencing used blood. The receptor set was obtained from a man aged 50 or older with Graves' ophthalmopathy. Both conserved end residues are part of each CDR3. The order of the fields is J gene, V gene, D gene, clone size, CDR3 protein, CDR3 DNA. D genes are given only for firm matches. Expanded clones are given a class, and other clones once, few, many or no size at all.

>TRBJ1-5|TRBV19|-|many
CASSMGSALNQPQHF
TGTGCCAGTAGTATGGGCAGCGCCCTCAATCAGCCCCAGCATTTT
>TRBJ2-1|TRBV9|-|-
CASSVDLSSYNEQFF
TGTGCCAGCAGCGTAGACCTGAGCTCCTACAATGAGCAGTTCTTC
>TRBJ2-5|TRBV5-1|TRBD2|many
CASSLGLAGPEGETQYF
TGCGCCAGCAGCTTAGGACTAGCGGGCCCCGAGGGAGAGACCCAGTACTTC
>TRBJ2-3|TRBV7-9|TRBD2|many
CASSPRSGRTTDTQYF
TGTGCCAGCAGTCCTCGGAGCGGGAGGACTACAGATACGCAGTATTTT
>TRBJ2-7|TRBV20-1|-|-
CSASLGAGEQYF
TGTAGTGCTTCTCTCGGGGCGGGTGAGCAGTACTTC
>TRBJ1-4|TRBV5-6|TRBD1|many
CASSGTGTGVEKLFF
TGTGCCAGCAGCGGAACCGGGACAGGGGTTGAAAAACTGTTTTTT
>TRBJ2-3|TRBV27|TRBD2|-
CASSPASGGTDTQYF
TGTGCCAGCAGTCCAGCTAGCGGGGGCACAGATACGCAGTATTTT
>TRBJ2-5|TRBV5-1|-|-
CASSLAGVGGVIETQYF
TGCGCCAGCAGCTTGGCCGGCGTAGGCGGGGTTATAGAGACCCAGTACTTC
>TRBJ2-1|TRBV9|TRBD2|-
CASSVELAGDSYNEQFF
TGTGCCAGCAGCGTAGAACTAGCGGGAGACTCCTACAATGAGCAGTTCTTC
>TRBJ2-7|TRBV29-1|TRBD2|-
CSVERASGSSEQYF
TGCAGCGTTGAACGGGCTAGCGGGAGCTCCGAGCAGTACTTC
>TRBJ2-2|TRBV11-2|TRBD2|many
CASSPSGTTYTGELFF
TGTGCCAGCAGCCCATCCGGGACTACCTACACCGGGGAGCTGTTTTTT
>TRBJ2-3|TRBV24-1|-|few
CATSDFGLDTQYF
TGTGCCACCAGTGATTTTGGTTTGGATACGCAGTATTTT
>TRBJ2-1|TRBV20-1|TRBD2|few
CSARVLLGTSDNEQFF
TGCAGTGCTAGAGTATTATTGGGGACTAGCGACAATGAGCAGTTCTTC
>TRBJ1-1|TRBV28|-|-
CASSRPQGMNTEAFF
TGTGCCAGCAGCCGCCCCCAGGGGATGAACACTGAAGCTTTCTTT
>TRBJ2-5|TRBV6-1|TRBD2|few
CASSEGPGGGETQYF
TGTGCCAGCAGTGAAGGGCCGGGAGGCGGAGAGACCCAGTACTTC
>TRBJ2-7|TRBV5-1|-|few
CASSLRAGTSYEQYF
TGCGCCAGCAGCTTGCGGGCAGGGACCTCCTACGAGCAGTACTTC
>TRBJ2-7|TRBV19|TRBD2|-
CASSKGLARDEQYF
TGTGCCAGTAGTAAGGGACTAGCCCGCGACGAGCAGTACTTC
>TRBJ2-1|TRBV27|-|many
CASSLSPGEQFF
TGTGCCAGCAGTTTATCCCCGGGCGAGCAGTTCTTC